This T cell receptor beta chain was sequenced during a study of OX40 agonist ivuxolimab in advanced cancers. Study findings and constraints: There was clonal expansion of CD4+ and CD8+ blood T cells by week 6 at 0.1 to 3.0 mg/kg.

Sequencing was performed with immunoSEQ multiplex PCR; in TCRdb, only in-frame clones are kept and a portion is missing. This table has 13,000 or so clones, roughly two thirds appearing once. The cohort excluded patients with autoimmune disease history or systemic immunosuppression. Collection of blood occurred at baseline, at cycle 4 day 1, and at cycle 7 day 1. CDR1 is ENHRY and CDR2 is SYGVKD in the germline V gene. The CDR3 contains 13 residues. V dropped 6 bases and J dropped 7; count of bases not matched to a gene: 1. On this clone: Antigen specificity is unknown.

J is TRBJ1-6 and V is TRBV10-3; 9 positions match TRBD1. The material was CD4+ or CD8+ T cells sorted from blood, obtained in a trial of the OX40 agonist ivuxolimab. The clonotype originates from an adult with an advanced solid tumor such as melanoma, head and neck, liver or kidney cancer. The CDR3 region is CAIRGTGNSPLHF. Written as DNA, the CDR3 is TGTGCCATCAGGGGGACAGGGAATTCACCCCTCCACTTT.